This is a list of T cell receptor beta chains from one sample in a study of blood T cell dynamics during melanoma immunotherapy. Here immunoSEQ multiplex PCR was the method, and the copy in TCRdb shows in-frame clones only, minus some. The sample carries approximately 9,500 clones, 89% recorded once. Sequences were derived from blood, sampled from a patient treated with checkpoint blockade. The origin of the receptors is a human donor with melanoma. The CDR3 runs from the conserved cysteine through the conserved F or W. Fields, in order: J gene, D gene, V gene, clone size, CDR3 DNA, CDR3 protein. A D gene is named only where the DNA matches it firmly. The size entry is marked missing in some rows and otherwise reads once, few, many or a size class.

J: TRBJ2-5; D: TRBD2; V: TRBV2; size: NA; DNA: TGTGCCAGCAGTGCCTCAGGGAGGGGGACCCAGTACTTC; CDR3: CASSASGRGTQYF
J: TRBJ1-1; D: NA; V: TRBV6-1; size: few; DNA: TGTGCCAGCAGTGTGGGGCTCAACACTGAAGCTTTCTTT; CDR3: CASSVGLNTEAFF
J: TRBJ2-3; D: NA; V: TRBV10-3; size: NA; DNA: TGTGCCATCAGAGGACAGAGCCAGGCAGATACGCAGTATTTT; CDR3: CAIRGQSQADTQYF
J: TRBJ2-1; D: TRBD2; V: TRBV19; size: once; DNA: TGTGCCAGTAGCGCCCCGCGACTAGCGGGAGTTGAGCAGTTCTTC; CDR3: CASSAPRLAGVEQFF
J: TRBJ2-7; D: TRBD1; V: TRBV5-1; size: NA; DNA: TGCGCCAGCAGCCCCCGGGACAGCTCCTACGAGCAGTACTTC; CDR3: CASSPRDSSYEQYF
J: TRBJ2-7; D: TRBD1; V: TRBV19; size: NA; DNA: TGTGCCAGTAGTATCCGGACAGGGTCGTCCTACGAGCAGTACTTC; CDR3: CASSIRTGSSYEQYF
J: TRBJ2-2; D: NA; V: TRBV5-1; size: NA; DNA: TGCGCCAGCAGCTTGGCAGTGCCCAACACCGGGGAGCTGTTTTTT; CDR3: CASSLAVPNTGELFF
J: TRBJ2-3; D: TRBD2; V: TRBV4-1; size: NA; DNA: TGCGCCAGCAGCCAGCTAGCGGGAGCAAAAGATACGCAGTATTTT; CDR3: CASSQLAGAKDTQYF
J: TRBJ1-1; D: NA; V: TRBV6-1; size: NA; DNA: TGTGCCAGCAGTCCTCGGACCCACGGCACTGAAGCTTTCTTT; CDR3: CASSPRTHGTEAFF
J: TRBJ1-4; D: NA; V: TRBV5-1; size: NA; DNA: TGCGCCAGCAGCCACCTTATGGGAGAAAAACTGTTTTTT; CDR3: CASSHLMGEKLFF
J: TRBJ1-4; D: NA; V: TRBV6-1; size: NA; DNA: TGTGCCAGCAGTGACAGTTGGGATGAAAAACTGTTTTTT; CDR3: CASSDSWDEKLFF
J: TRBJ2-7; D: NA; V: TRBV7-3; size: NA; DNA: TGTGCCAGCAGCTTAGACCGTAGACCCTACGAGCAGTACTTC; CDR3: CASSLDRRPYEQYF
J: TRBJ1-6; D: NA; V: TRBV4-2; size: NA; DNA: TGTGCCAGCAGCCAAGTCACTCAAAATTCACCCCTCCACTTT; CDR3: CASSQVTQNSPLHF
J: TRBJ2-6; D: NA; V: TRBV28; size: NA; DNA: TGTGCCAGCAGTCCCGGGGGCTCTGGGGCCAACGTCCTGACTTTC; CDR3: CASSPGGSGANVLTF
J: TRBJ2-7; D: TRBD1; V: TRBV30; size: NA; DNA: TGTGCCTGGAGTGCAGTCAGGGGGTCGAGCGAGCAGTACTTC; CDR3: CAWSAVRGSSEQYF
J: TRBJ2-5; D: TRBD1; V: TRBV27; size: once; DNA: TGTGCCAGCAGTCCTCCATCCGGGACAGGGGAGGAGACCCAGTACTTC; CDR3: CASSPPSGTGEETQYF
J: TRBJ1-3; D: TRBD1; V: TRBV6-5; size: NA; DNA: TGTGCCAGCAGTACCTCGGGACAGGGGAACACCATATATTTT; CDR3: CASSTSGQGNTIYF
J: TRBJ1-1; D: TRBD1; V: TRBV5-1; size: NA; DNA: TGCGCCAGCAGTACAGGGGCATCCACTGAAGCTTTCTTT; CDR3: CASSTGASTEAFF
J: TRBJ2-5; D: TRBD1; V: TRBV5-5; size: NA; DNA: TGTGCCAGCAGCCGGACAGGGGCCCGGGAGACCCAGTACTTC; CDR3: CASSRTGARETQYF
J: TRBJ2-7; D: TRBD1; V: TRBV28; size: NA; DNA: TGTGCCAGCAGTTTGGAGACAGGGTCCTACGAGCAGTACTTC; CDR3: CASSLETGSYEQYF
J: TRBJ1-2; D: NA; V: TRBV2; size: few; DNA: TGTGCCAGCAGCAGGAGTGGGGACTATGGCTACACCTTC; CDR3: CASSRSGDYGYTF
J: TRBJ1-2; D: TRBD1; V: TRBV28; size: NA; DNA: TGTGCCAGCAGCCAAACAGGGGTTGGCTACACCTTC; CDR3: CASSQTGVGYTF
J: TRBJ2-3; D: NA; V: TRBV5-1; size: NA; DNA: TGCGCCAGCAGCCGACTCGTTTCTAGCACAGATACGCAGTATTTT; CDR3: CASSRLVSSTDTQYF
J: TRBJ1-2; D: TRBD1; V: TRBV6-5; size: NA; DNA: TGTGCCAGCAGGGGGACAGCCCCTTATGGCTACACCTTC; CDR3: CASRGTAPYGYTF
J: TRBJ2-3; D: NA; V: TRBV6-5; size: NA; DNA: TGTGCCAGCAGTTACTCGTACACAGATACGCAGTATTTT; CDR3: CASSYSYTDTQYF
J: TRBJ2-7; D: NA; V: TRBV28; size: NA; DNA: TGTGCCAGCAGCCCAGGACGCTACGAGCAGTACTTC; CDR3: CASSPGRYEQYF
J: TRBJ2-1; D: TRBD2; V: TRBV5-6; size: NA; DNA: TGTGCCAGCAGCTTGGTCGGGGGGTACAATGAGCAGTTCTTC; CDR3: CASSLVGGYNEQFF
J: TRBJ2-6; D: NA; V: TRBV7-2; size: NA; DNA: TGTGCCAGCAGCTTACTGGGACCTAGCGTCCTGACTTTC; CDR3: CASSLLGPSVLTF
J: TRBJ1-1; D: NA; V: TRBV9; size: NA; DNA: TGTGCCAGCAGCTCCGGACAGAAGAACACTGAAGCTTTCTTT; CDR3: CASSSGQKNTEAFF
J: TRBJ1-2; D: TRBD1; V: TRBV2; size: NA; DNA: TGTGCCAGCAGTGCACAGGGGGGTAGGGACTATGGCTACACCTTC; CDR3: CASSAQGGRDYGYTF
J: TRBJ1-1; D: NA; V: TRBV10-3; size: NA; DNA: TGTGCCATCAGTGAAGGATTGGGGGCTGGGAACACTGAAGCTTTCTTT; CDR3: CAISEGLGAGNTEAFF
J: TRBJ2-7; D: TRBD1; V: TRBV30; size: NA; DNA: TGTGCCTGGAGTGTCGGGACAGGTTCCTACGAGCAGTACTTC; CDR3: CAWSVGTGSYEQYF
J: TRBJ2-6; D: NA; V: TRBV4-3; size: NA; DNA: TGCGCCAGCTCCCAGGGACCCTCTGGGGCCAACGTCCTGACTTTC; CDR3: CASSQGPSGANVLTF
J: TRBJ1-2; D: TRBD1; V: TRBV28; size: NA; DNA: TGTGCCAGCAGTTTTTTACAGGGGTATGGCTACACCTTC; CDR3: CASSFLQGYGYTF
J: TRBJ2-7; D: TRBD2; V: TRBV18; size: once; DNA: TGTGCCAGCTCACGCCCTAGCGGGAAATCCTACGAGCAGTACTTC; CDR3: CASSRPSGKSYEQYF
J: TRBJ2-7; D: TRBD1; V: TRBV9; size: NA; DNA: TGTGCCAGCAGCCCCAAGTTCGGGACAGGGTTGAACGAGCAGTACTTC; CDR3: CASSPKFGTGLNEQYF
J: TRBJ1-1; D: NA; V: TRBV7-9; size: NA; DNA: TGTGCCAGCAGCACCCTCGGGCAGAGGGCCCGCACTGAAGCTTTCTTT; CDR3: CASSTLGQRARTEAFF
J: TRBJ1-2; D: NA; V: TRBV28; size: NA; DNA: TGTGCCAGCAGGTCAGGGTTTCGATCGGCTAACTATGGCTACACCTTC; CDR3: CASRSGFRSANYGYTF
J: TRBJ1-4; D: NA; V: TRBV7-2; size: NA; DNA: TGTGCCAGCAGCTTTCAAGGGGCGGAAGAAAAACTGTTTTTT; CDR3: CASSFQGAEEKLFF
J: TRBJ2-1; D: TRBD2; V: TRBV7-3; size: NA; DNA: TGTGCCAGCAGCTCCCAGCGGGAGGGACTCCATGAGCAGTTCTTC; CDR3: CASSSQREGLHEQFF
J: TRBJ2-1; D: NA; V: TRBV7-2; size: NA; DNA: TGTGCCAGCAGCTTAGTCGCGGGCTCCTACAATGAGCAGTTCTTC; CDR3: CASSLVAGSYNEQFF
J: TRBJ2-6; D: TRBD1; V: TRBV27; size: NA; DNA: TGTGCCAGCAGTTTAAGCAGGGACAGGGGGTACGTCTCTGGGGCCAACGTCCTGACTTTC; CDR3: CASSLSRDRGYVSGANVLTF
J: TRBJ2-7; D: TRBD1; V: TRBV27; size: NA; DNA: TGTGCCAGCAGTTTAGTTCCAGGGGGCTACGAGCAGTACTTC; CDR3: CASSLVPGGYEQYF
J: TRBJ2-1; D: NA; V: TRBV5-5; size: once; DNA: TGTGCCAGCAGCTTAACAGGGAGCTCCTACAATGAGCAGTTCTTC; CDR3: CASSLTGSSYNEQFF
J: TRBJ2-1; D: NA; V: TRBV11-3; size: NA; DNA: TGTGCCAGCAGCACACAGAGTAATGAGCAGTTCTTC; CDR3: CASSTQSNEQFF
J: TRBJ2-5; D: TRBD1; V: TRBV11-2; size: NA; DNA: TGTGCCAGCAGCGGGGACAGGGGAGAGACCCAGTACTTC; CDR3: CASSGDRGETQYF
J: TRBJ2-7; D: NA; V: TRBV5-5; size: NA; DNA: TGTGCCAGCAGCTACCGACCGGGTCACGAGCAGTACTTC; CDR3: CASSYRPGHEQYF
J: TRBJ2-7; D: NA; V: TRBV7-2; size: NA; DNA: TGTGCCAGCAGCTTAGCGAGGGGATCCCCCTACGAGCAGTACTTC; CDR3: CASSLARGSPYEQYF
J: TRBJ1-1; D: NA; V: TRBV29-1; size: once; DNA: TGCAGCGTCGTCGGCGGGGTCGCAGGGAACACTGAAGCTTTCTTT; CDR3: CSVVGGVAGNTEAFF
J: TRBJ2-3; D: NA; V: TRBV4-2; size: NA; DNA: TGTGCCAGCAGCCAAGTTGGGGGTGGCACAGATACGCAGTATTTT; CDR3: CASSQVGGGTDTQYF
J: TRBJ2-1; D: NA; V: TRBV19; size: few; DNA: TGTGCCAGTAGTTTCGTGGGGGGCCCCTACAATGAGCAGTTCTTC; CDR3: CASSFVGGPYNEQFF
J: TRBJ2-2; D: TRBD2; V: TRBV5-1; size: NA; DNA: TGCGCCAGCAGTCGGATTGCGGGGGAGCAGGCCGGGGAGCTGTTTTTT; CDR3: CASSRIAGEQAGELFF
J: TRBJ2-1; D: TRBD2; V: TRBV9; size: NA; DNA: TGTGCCAGCAGCGTAGGGGTCGGGAGGGCTAGGGATGAGCAGTTCTTC; CDR3: CASSVGVGRARDEQFF
J: TRBJ1-1; D: NA; V: TRBV19; size: NA; DNA: TGTGCCAGTACTCTGGATTTGGCTGCTGAAGCTTTCTTT; CDR3: CASTLDLAAEAFF
J: TRBJ2-7; D: TRBD2; V: TRBV19; size: few; DNA: TGTGCCAGTAGTATAACACTAGCGGGAGGGCTGTACGAGCAGTACTTC; CDR3: CASSITLAGGLYEQYF
J: TRBJ2-3; D: NA; V: TRBV11-2; size: NA; DNA: TGTGCCAGCAGAAGTCTAGGGCGTACTAACACAGATACGCAGTATTTT; CDR3: CASRSLGRTNTDTQYF
J: TRBJ2-3; D: NA; V: TRBV6-6; size: NA; DNA: TGTGCCAGCAGCTCTCAGTTTTCTGGAGATACGCAGTATTTT; CDR3: CASSSQFSGDTQYF
J: TRBJ2-1; D: NA; V: TRBV5-1; size: NA; DNA: TGCGCCAGCAGCTCCAGGGGTCCGGGAGAATGGTCTTTAGGCAATGAGCAGTTCTTC; CDR3: CASSSRGPGEWSLGNEQFF
J: TRBJ1-5; D: NA; V: TRBV5-1; size: NA; DNA: TGCGCCAGCAGCCTACTTCCAGGGGAAAATCAGCCCCAGCATTTT; CDR3: CASSLLPGENQPQHF